These T cell receptor beta chains were read from a single sample in a study of STAT5B mutations in CD4+ large granular lymphocyte leukemia. Repertoires were generated with immunoSEQ multiplex PCR, while TCRdb's copy carries only in-frame clones and drops some. The data contain some 27,000 clones, 70% to 75% of them seen just once; the ten biggest clones take up roughly 3.3%. What was sequenced was CD4+ T cells from blood buffy coats. The receptor source for this set is a human donor in good health. The CDR3 runs from the conserved cysteine through the conserved F or W. D genes are given only for firm matches. The listing skips clone size in some rows; elsewhere it reads once, few, many or a size class.

length | J | V | D | size | CDR3 | DNA
14 | TRBJ2-4 | TRBV7-2 | . | . | CASSLELAGNIQYF | TGTGCCAGCAGCTTAGAATTGGCGGGTAACATTCAGTACTTC
16 | TRBJ1-2 | TRBV18 | . | . | CASSPSGGRGDYGYTF | TGTGCCAGCTCACCTTCCGGGGGACGGGGGGACTATGGCTACACCTTC
13 | TRBJ1-1 | TRBV29-1 | . | . | CSVEDLGNTEAFF | TGCAGCGTTGAAGATCTAGGGAACACTGAAGCTTTCTTT
15 | TRBJ2-2 | TRBV7-2 | . | . | CASSLPPGGTGELFF | TGTGCCAGCAGCTTACCTCCAGGGGGGACCGGGGAGCTGTTTTTT
14 | TRBJ2-5 | TRBV9 | . | . | CASSSIGRGETQYF | TGTGCCAGCAGCTCCATTGGGAGGGGGGAGACCCAGTACTTC
15 | TRBJ2-4 | TRBV5-8 | . | . | CASSLEGFSQNIQYF | TGTGCCAGCAGCTTGGAGGGGTTTAGCCAAAACATTCAGTACTTC
13 | TRBJ1-1 | TRBV19 | TRBD1 | . | CASRTGANTEAFF | TGTGCCAGTCGCACAGGGGCCAACACTGAAGCTTTCTTT
15 | TRBJ2-1 | TRBV9 | . | . | CASSQGGSSYNEQFF | TGTGCCAGCAGCCAAGGGGGTAGCTCCTACAATGAGCAGTTCTTC
14 | TRBJ1-1 | TRBV6-1 | . | . | CASSEGTLNTEAFF | TGTGCCAGCAGTGAGGGGACATTGAACACTGAAGCTTTCTTT
11 | TRBJ2-5 | TRBV10-3 | . | . | CATGAQETQYF | TGTGCCACCGGGGCGCAAGAGACCCAGTACTTC
11 | TRBJ2-1 | TRBV11-2 | . | few | CASSFVNEQFF | TGTGCCAGCAGCTTCGTAAATGAGCAGTTCTTC
11 | TRBJ2-2 | TRBV5-1 | . | few | CASSFTGELFF | TGCGCCAGCAGCTTCACCGGGGAGCTGTTTTTT
15 | TRBJ1-2 | TRBV6-6 | . | . | CASSYSRDFSYGYTF | TGTGCCAGCAGTTACTCTAGGGATTTTTCCTATGGCTACACCTTC
15 | TRBJ2-3 | TRBV6-9 | . | once | CARTTGESDADTQYF | TGTGCCAGAACCACGGGAGAATCCGACGCAGATACGCAGTATTTT
14 | TRBJ1-6 | TRBV6-6 | TRBD1 | few | CASSYGQGGSPLHF | TGTGCCAGCAGTTATGGACAGGGCGGTTCACCCCTCCACTTT
13 | TRBJ1-2 | TRBV4-3 | . | few | CASSQEGGHGYTF | TGCGCCAGCAGCCAAGAAGGGGGTCATGGCTACACCTTC
15 | TRBJ2-1 | TRBV5-1 | TRBD2 | . | CASTLAGGIGNEQFF | TGCGCCAGCACTCTAGCGGGAGGAATTGGCAATGAGCAGTTCTTC
9 | TRBJ2-7 | TRBV6-5 | . | . | CAITAGQYF | TGTGCCATTACGGCTGGGCAGTACTTC
14 | TRBJ2-3 | TRBV19 | . | . | CASTPGSYTDTQYF | TGTGCCAGTACTCCCGGGAGTTACACAGATACGCAGTATTTT
15 | TRBJ2-1 | TRBV19 | TRBD1 | . | CASSIGTGLGNEQFF | TGTGCCAGTAGTATTGGGACAGGGCTGGGAAATGAGCAGTTCTTC
15 | TRBJ2-7 | TRBV21-1 | . | . | CASSPPEGGTYEQYF | TGTGCCAGCAGCCCTCCAGAGGGGGGGACCTACGAGCAGTACTTC
15 | TRBJ2-1 | TRBV10-3 | . | . | CAIRGEMSSYNEQFF | TGTGCCATCAGGGGCGAGATGAGCTCCTACAATGAGCAGTTCTTC